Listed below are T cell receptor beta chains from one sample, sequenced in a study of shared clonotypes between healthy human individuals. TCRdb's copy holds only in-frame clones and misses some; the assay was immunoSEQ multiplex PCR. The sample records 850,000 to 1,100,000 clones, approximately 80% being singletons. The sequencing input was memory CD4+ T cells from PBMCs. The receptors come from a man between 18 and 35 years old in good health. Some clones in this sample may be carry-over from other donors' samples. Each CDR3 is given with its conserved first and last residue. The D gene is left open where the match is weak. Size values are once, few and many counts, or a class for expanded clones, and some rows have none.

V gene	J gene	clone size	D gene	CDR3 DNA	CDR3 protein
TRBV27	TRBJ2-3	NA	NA	TGTGCCAGCAGATCGGGGTCCCGGGCAGATACGCAGTATTTT	CASRSGSRADTQYF
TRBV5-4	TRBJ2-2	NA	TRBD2	TGTGCCAGCAGCGGCAGGGGCGGGAGGAGCACCGGGGAGCTGTTTTTT	CASSGRGGRSTGELFF
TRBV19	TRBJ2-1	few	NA	TGTGCCAGTAGTATTGGGCGCCGCCACTCCTACAATGAGCAGTTCTTC	CASSIGRRHSYNEQFF
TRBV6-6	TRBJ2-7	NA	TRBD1	TGTGCCAGCAGTTGGGACAGAAACGAGCAGTACTTC	CASSWDRNEQYF
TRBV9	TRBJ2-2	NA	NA	TGTGCCAGCAGCGTATACAGGGACGGTACCGGGGAGCTGTTTTTT	CASSVYRDGTGELFF
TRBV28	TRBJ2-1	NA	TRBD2	TGTGCCAGCAAGGGGAGGCCGAAAGCGGGAGGAGGGAATGAGCAGTTCTTC	CASKGRPKAGGGNEQFF
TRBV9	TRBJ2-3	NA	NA	TGTGCCAGCAGCGTAGACCAAGCAACGGATACGCAGTATTTT	CASSVDQATDTQYF
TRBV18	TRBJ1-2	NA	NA	TGTGCCAGCTCTGCCGACAGCGACTATGGCTACACCTTC	CASSADSDYGYTF
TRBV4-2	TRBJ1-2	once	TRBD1	TGTGCCAGCAGCCGTTTAGGAGGGGGCGACTATGGCTACACCTTC	CASSRLGGGDYGYTF
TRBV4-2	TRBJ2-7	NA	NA	TGTGCCAGCAGCACAGGGGAAGGGGGGGACCACGAGCAGTACTTC	CASSTGEGGDHEQYF
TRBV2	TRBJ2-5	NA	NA	TGTGCCAGCCTAACAAGGGCTGAGACCCAGTACTTC	CASLTRAETQYF
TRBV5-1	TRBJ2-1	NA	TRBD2	TGCGCCAGCAGCTTGGGGGATAGCGGGAGTTACAATGAGCAGTTCTTC	CASSLGDSGSYNEQFF
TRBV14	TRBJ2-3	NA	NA	TGTGCCAGCAGCCGCCTAAGTGCGGATACGCAGTATTTT	CASSRLSADTQYF
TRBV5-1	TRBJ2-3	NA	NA	TGCGCCAGCAGCTTCCCCCCCCGGGGGCGGGAGTTAGATACGCAGTATTTT	CASSFPPRGRELDTQYF
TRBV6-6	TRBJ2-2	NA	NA	TGTGCCAGCAGTTACAGGGGTTACACCGGGGAGCTGTTTTTT	CASSYRGYTGELFF
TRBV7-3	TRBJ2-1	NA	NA	TGTGCCAGCAGCGTAAGAAGGGGGGTATACAATGAGCAGTTCTTC	CASSVRRGVYNEQFF
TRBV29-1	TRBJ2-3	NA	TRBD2	TGCAGCGTGCTCGGGGGGCGGGAGGTAGATACGCAGTATTTT	CSVLGGREVDTQYF
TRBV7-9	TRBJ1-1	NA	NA	TGTGCCAGCAGCTTACAGGCAGGCCTTGAAGCTTTCTTT	CASSLQAGLEAFF
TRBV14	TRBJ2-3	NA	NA	TGTGCCAGCAGCCAAGTTCCCTCCACAGATACGCAGTATTTT	CASSQVPSTDTQYF
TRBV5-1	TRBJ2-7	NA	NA	TGCGCCAGCAGCTTGGCCGGAGGTTCAGGGGCGCTAACCTACGAGCAGTACTTC	CASSLAGGSGALTYEQYF
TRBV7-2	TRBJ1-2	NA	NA	TGTGCCAGCAGCCCTGACTACAAAGGGGGCTACACCTTC	CASSPDYKGGYTF
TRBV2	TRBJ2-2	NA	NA	TGTGCCAGCAGTGATTTTGGGGCCGGGGAGCTGTTTTTT	CASSDFGAGELFF
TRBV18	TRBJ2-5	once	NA	TGTGCCAGCTCACCGGCGGGGCAAGGGGAGACCCAGTACTTC	CASSPAGQGETQYF
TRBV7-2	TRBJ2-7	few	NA	TGTGCCAGCAGCCCCCTGGGGGGGCTCTCCTACGAGCAGTACTTC	CASSPLGGLSYEQYF
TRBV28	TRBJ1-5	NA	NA	TGTGCCAGCACCACTACGGATCAGCCCCAGCATTTT	CASTTTDQPQHF
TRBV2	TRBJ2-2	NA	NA	TGTGCCAGCAGAAACACAAACGGGGCCGGGGAGCTGTTTTTT	CASRNTNGAGELFF
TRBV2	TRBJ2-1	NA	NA	TGTGCCAGCAGCGGAGGGTCACCTTACAATGAGCAGTTCTTC	CASSGGSPYNEQFF
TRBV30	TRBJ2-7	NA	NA	TGTGCCTGGAGAAAAGGGACCCACAGGCTATCCTACGAGCAGTACTTC	CAWRKGTHRLSYEQYF
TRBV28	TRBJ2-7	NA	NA	TGTGCCAGCAGTTTGGCAGGGGCCGACGAGCAGTACTTC	CASSLAGADEQYF
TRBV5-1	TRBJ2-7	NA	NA	TGCGCCAGCAGCTTGTGGGGGGCGCAAGAGCAGTACTTC	CASSLWGAQEQYF
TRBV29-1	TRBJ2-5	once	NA	TGCAGCGCTGTCGGGACCCAAGAGACCCAGTACTTC	CSAVGTQETQYF
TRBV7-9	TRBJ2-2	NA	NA	TGTGCCAGCAGCTTAAGCGGGCATTACGCGAACACCGGGGAGCTGTTTTTT	CASSLSGHYANTGELFF
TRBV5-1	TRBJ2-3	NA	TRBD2	TGCGCCAGCAGCTCGCTTCCTAGCGGTACTAGCACAGATACGCAGTATTTT	CASSSLPSGTSTDTQYF
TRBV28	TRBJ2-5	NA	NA	TGTGCCAGCAGTTTGACCGGCTCGCACAGGGAGACCCAGTACTTC	CASSLTGSHRETQYF
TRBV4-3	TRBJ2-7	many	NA	TGCGCCAGCAGCCAGGGATTATCGGGACTCCGGGCCGAGCAGTACTTC	CASSQGLSGLRAEQYF
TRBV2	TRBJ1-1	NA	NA	TGTGCCAGCAGCGTCAGGAGAATGGGGACTGAAGCTTTCTTT	CASSVRRMGTEAFF
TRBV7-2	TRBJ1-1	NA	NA	TGTGCCAGCAGCCCCGGACGGATAAACACTGAAGCTTTCTTT	CASSPGRINTEAFF
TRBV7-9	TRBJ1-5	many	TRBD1	TGTGCCAGCAGCCCCGGGGACAGGGGGAATCAGCCCCAGCATTTT	CASSPGDRGNQPQHF
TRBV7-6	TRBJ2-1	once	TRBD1	TGTGCCAGCAGCTTAGCCGGGACAGGGACTAAGGAGCAGTTCTTC	CASSLAGTGTKEQFF
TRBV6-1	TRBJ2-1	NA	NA	TGTGCCAGCAGTGAGGCAGGGAAGTCGTACAATGAGCAGTTCTTC	CASSEAGKSYNEQFF
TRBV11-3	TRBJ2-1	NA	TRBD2	TGTGCCAGCAGCTCTCGCGGGAGACTCGACAATGAGCAGTTCTTC	CASSSRGRLDNEQFF
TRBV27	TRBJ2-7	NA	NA	TGTGCCAGCAGTTTCGCCAGGAACTCCTACGAGCAGTACTTC	CASSFARNSYEQYF
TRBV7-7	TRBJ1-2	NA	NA	TGTGCCAGCAGCTTACCAGGGAACTATGGCTACACCTTC	CASSLPGNYGYTF